These T cell receptor beta chains were read from a single sample in a study of metastatic and nonmetastatic thyroid tumors. Using MiXCR, TCRdb re-called clones from the PCR reads. Of tens of thousands of clones detected, less than 25% appear once; the ten largest clones hold about 14%. The sequenced material came from tumor tissue. The receptors were gathered from a female donor with papillary thyroid cancer or a benign thyroid nodule (not recorded which). Some clones in this sample may be carry-over from other donors' samples. CDR3s include the opening cysteine and the closing phenylalanine or tryptophan. The D gene is left open where the match is weak. Only some rows state a clone size, as once, few, many or a class for expanded clones.

V gene,D gene,J gene,clone size,CDR3 DNA,CDR3 protein
TRBV12-3/TRBV12-4,.,TRBJ1-2,few,TGTGCCAGCAGTCCCACTCGGCAGGGTCTTTGGGGCTACACCTTC,CASSPTRQGLWGYTF
TRBV12-3/TRBV12-4,.,TRBJ1-3,many,TGTGCCAGCAGTTCACGTTCCTCGGTCGGGGACACCATATATTTT,CASSSRSSVGDTIYF
TRBV7-9,.,TRBJ1-1,many,TGTGCCAGCAGCCCTGTTGGGGCGCTGGGCACTGAAGCTTTCTTT,CASSPVGALGTEAFF
TRBV12-5,.,TRBJ1-5,many,TGTGCTAGTGGTTTGGACGACATAAAGCTCCAGCATTTT,CASGLDDIKLQHF
TRBV10-3,.,TRBJ1-4,many,TGTGCCATCAGCCCCGAGGGCATTGAAAAACTGTTTTTT,CAISPEGIEKLFF
TRBV14,TRBD2,TRBJ2-5,many,TGTGCCAGCAGCCCTTACAGCGGGAGGAGGCAGACCCAGTACTTC,CASSPYSGRRQTQYF
TRBV5-4,TRBD1,TRBJ2-7,many,TGTGCCAGCAGCTTGTGGGACAGGGGTGCCTACGAGCAGTACTTC,CASSLWDRGAYEQYF
TRBV5-1,.,TRBJ2-7,.,TGCGCCAGCAGCGGACGTGGCCCGAGCTACGAGCAGTACTTC,CASSGRGPSYEQYF
TRBV5-1,.,TRBJ1-2,.,TGCGCCAGCAGCTTGGACAGGGACCTCTATGGCTACACCTTC,CASSLDRDLYGYTF
TRBV18,.,TRBJ1-5,.,TGTGCCAGCTCAACAGGGTACCTCAATCAGCCCCAGCATTTT,CASSTGYLNQPQHF
TRBV6-2/TRBV6-3,.,TRBJ1-1,many,TGTGCCACTAAAACTACTGCCCGGCGAAACACTGAAGCTTTCTTT,CATKTTARRNTEAFF
TRBV28,TRBD2,TRBJ2-7,many,TGTGCCAGCAGTCCCGCGGGACTAGCGGGGGAATACGAGCAGTACTTC,CASSPAGLAGEYEQYF
TRBV20-1,.,TRBJ1-1,.,TGCAGTGCTAGAACTTCCGGCGCTGGGCCTGAAGCTTTCTTT,CSARTSGAGPEAFF
TRBV28,.,TRBJ1-1,few,TGTGCCAGCAGCCCCCGGGGCGGGCGGTACACTGAAGCTTTCTTT,CASSPRGGRYTEAFF
TRBV4-1,.,TRBJ2-1,.,TGCGCCAGCAGCCAAGGTGGGGGTGTGAGAGAAGACCACACCGGGCAGTTCTTC,CASSQGGGVREDHTGQFF
TRBV20-1,.,TRBJ2-7,.,TGCAGTGCTAGCAGGGAGGTAACCTACTACGAGCAGTACTTC,CSASREVTYYEQYF
TRBV7-2,.,TRBJ2-5,many,TGTGCCAGCAGCTTCCGGGACCCCCTGGGTGGCCTCAAGACCCAGTACTTC,CASSFRDPLGGLKTQYF